The 27 T cell receptor beta chains below come from one sample, sequenced in a study of post-analysis software for immune sequencing data. General observations from the study: In patients, TRBV5-6, TRBV5-1 and TRBV20-1 belonged to five TRBV segments found more frequently than in controls.

The TCR beta cDNA libraries contained unique molecular identifiers. TCRdb called the PCR reads again in MiXCR, with one record for every CDR3 protein. There are 400,000 to 500,000 distinct CDR3 sequences in the sample; roughly 38% occur only once, and 7.6% lies in the top ten. For these TCRs, the target antigens are not known. The sequencing input was blood. The source is a girl aged 2-10 years with multiple sclerosis.

This clonotype was picked up a small number of times. This rearrangement joins TRBV10-3 to TRBJ2-7; D could derive from TRBD1 or TRBD2 (5 bases each). The CDR3 sequence is 12 residues long. Trimming stripped 6 bases from V and 1 base from J, with 7 bases between. Per germline, CDR1 ENHRY and CDR2 SYGVKD. Here the CDR3 reads CAIRGVSYEQYF. The CDR3 coding sequence is TGTGCCATCAGGGGGGTTTCCTACGAGCAGTACTTC.

The CDR3 DNA reads as TGCAGCGCCGCGAGGGGGGGGAGTGATACGCAGTATTTT. Translation: CSAARGGSDTQYF. The chain carries TRBV29-1 and TRBJ2-3; tentative D call: TRBD2 (7 bases). This CDR3 is 13 amino acids long. Germline-derived CDR1 and CDR2 are SQVTM and ANQGSEA. V lost 7 bases and J 6 bases, leaving 17 bases between the germline ends.

This clonotype was counted a few times. The chain joins TRBV5-6 to TRBJ2-1, with D possibly TRBD1 on 6 matching bases. The V end lost 4 bases, the J end lost 6 bases, and 11 bases lay between the germline ends. The CDR3 covers 13 residues. The germline CDR1 and CDR2 sequences are SGHDT and YYEEEE. Written as DNA, the CDR3 is TGTGCCAGCAGCCCCCAAGGGGGCAATGAGCAGTTCTTC. This sequence encodes CASSPQGGNEQFF. Complete variable domain (other parts from reference TRBV5-6 and TRBJ2-1): DAGVTQSPTHLIKTRGQQVTLRCSPKSGHDTVSWYQQALGQGPQFIFQYYEEEERQRGNFPDRFSGHQFPNYSSELNVNALLLGDSALYLCASSPQGGNEQFFGPGTRLTVL.

V is TRBV3-1 and J is TRBJ1-6; D not certain. CDR3 size: 14 residues. Trimming shortened V by 3 bases and J by 6 bases, and 9 bases separated the two germline ends. Per the germline V gene, CDR1 is LGHDT and CDR2 is YNNKEL (reference sequence). CDR3: CASSQTRSNSPLHF. CDR3 nucleotides: TGTGCCAGCAGCCAGACCAGATCTAATTCACCCCTCCACTTT.

In this sample, this clonotype turned up many times. The chain uses TRBV7-8 and TRBJ2-7; D perhaps matches TRBD1 (6 bases). This CDR3 has 14 amino acids. The germline CDR1 and CDR2 sequences are SGHVS and FQNEAQ. Trimming pared 2 bases from V and 1 base from J, leaving 9 bases between. The CDR3 DNA reads TGTGCCAGCAGCTTAAGAGGACAGTCCTACGAGCAGTACTTC. Its translation: CASSLRGQSYEQYF.

V gene TRBV15 combines with J gene TRBJ2-4; D not certain. This CDR3 spans 14 amino acids. CDR1 LNHNV and CDR2 YYDKDF come from the germline V gene (reference sequence). Trimming took off 0 bases at V and 1 base at J, with 4 bases between the two ends. This chain's CDR3 is CATSRDLAKNIQYF. The CDR3 DNA reads TGTGCCACCAGCAGAGATCTCGCCAAAAACATTCAGTACTTC.

This clonotype was detected a few times. The rearrangement joins TRBV4-3 to TRBJ2-5; D not certain. CDR1 and CDR2 (germline): LGHNA, YSLEER. V was cut by 0 bases and J by 5 bases, with 13 bases left in between. This CDR3 region has 15 residues. The CDR3 loop reads CASSQELGGGETQYF. The CDR3 region has the DNA TGCGCCAGCAGCCAAGAGCTCGGCGGTGGGGAGACCCAGTACTTC.

This clonotype was counted between two and nine times. The V and J genes are TRBV20-1 and TRBJ2-7; 11 bases line up with TRBD2. The V and J ends lost 5 bases and 3 bases, in that order; junction bases with no gene match: 6. Germline V CDR1 and CDR2: DFQATT, SNEGSKA (reference sequence). The CDR3 runs to 14 residues. This chain's CDR3 is CSAPKLAGVYEQYF. CDR3 in DNA: TGCAGTGCTCCCAAACTAGCGGGAGTCTACGAGCAGTACTTC.

The chain combines TRBV20-1 with TRBJ2-7; D gene uncertain. Germline CDR1 DFQATT, CDR2 SNEGSKA (reference sequence). This CDR3 has 12 residues. V was pared by 6 bases and J by 4 bases, with 13 bases between. DNA of the CDR3: TGCAGTGCCGGGCTAGTGGGGTACGAGCAGTACTTC. It is translated as CSAGLVGYEQYF.

J is TRBJ1-6 and V is TRBV4-3; D perhaps matches TRBD1 (5 bases). The CDR3 extends over 16 amino acids. The V gene's germline CDR1 is LGHNA and CDR2 YSLEER. Trimming took 0 bases from V and 9 from J, leaving 15 bases between them. DNA of the CDR3: TGCGCCAGCAGCCAAGACCGGACATCCCAGGGTTCACCCCTCCACTTT. This codes for CASSQDRTSQGSPLHF.

The rearrangement uses TRBV4-3 and TRBJ1-6; the D gene is possibly TRBD1 (5 bases). The CDR3 sequence is 14 residues long. Per germline, CDR1 LGHNA and CDR2 YSLEER. V was clipped by 1 base and J by 9 bases, with 10 bases between them. Here the CDR3 DNA reads TGCGCCAGCAGCCAAGGCCGGGGGAGTTCACCCCTCCACTTT. Translation gives CASSQGRGSSPLHF.

This clonotype was detected only a few times. A clone one base away is much larger, so this may be a read error. The rearrangement joins TRBV4-3 to TRBJ2-1, with D unresolved. CDR3 length equals 15 residues. The V gene lost 0 bases and the J gene lost 7 bases, with 13 bases spanning the gap. The germline V gene has CDR1 LGHNA and CDR2 YSLEER. CDR3 residues: CASSQDGFKRNEQFF. In DNA, the CDR3 is TGCGCCAGCAGCCAAGATGGCTTCAAACGGAATGAGCAGTTCTTC.

This sequence joins TRBV5-1 and TRBJ1-1; tentative D call: TRBD1 (5 bases). The CDR3 consists of 15 residues. Germline CDR1 SGHRS, CDR2 YFSETQ. V dropped 4 bases and J dropped 1 base, with 14 bases sitting between them. CDR3 region: CASSGGLRGNTEAFF. CDR3 bases: TGCGCCAGCAGCGGCGGATTGAGGGGGAACACTGAAGCTTTCTTT.

A word on this clonotype: Just one base apart from a much larger clone, this may be a read error. The chain recombines TRBV28 with TRBJ2-4; the D gene could be TRBD1 or TRBD2 (6 bases each). Trimming shortened V by 7 bases and J by 12 bases, and 16 bases separated the two germline ends. Germline CDR1 and CDR2: MDHEN and SYDVKM. CDR3 length: 12 amino acids. CDR3 sequence reads: CASKNREDTQYF. The CDR3 DNA sequence: TGTGCCAGCAAAAACAGGGAGGACACTCAGTACTTC.

The chain is built from TRBV20-1 and TRBJ2-1; 7 nucleotides agree with TRBD2. CDR1 and CDR2 (germline): DFQATT, SNEGSKA (reference sequence). V gave up 6 bases and J gave up 4 bases; unmatched junction bases: 3. The CDR3 extends over 12 amino acids. CDR3 DNA: TGCAGTGCCTTGGGACTATACAATGAGCAGTTCTTC. It is translated as CSALGLYNEQFF.

The chain recombines TRBV7-9 with TRBJ2-7; D is possibly TRBD2 (5 bases). Trimming took off 5 bases at V and 6 bases at J, with 11 bases between the two ends. This CDR3 spans 12 amino acids. Per the germline V gene, CDR1 is SEHNR and CDR2 is FQNEAQ (reference sequence). The DNA for the CDR3 is TGTGCCAGCAGCCGCGGGTGGGGCGAGCAGTACTTC. Encoded protein: CASSRGWGEQYF.

The DNA for the CDR3 is TGCAGTGCTAGCCGAGCTTATGGGGAGCAGTACTTC. Its protein is CSASRAYGEQYF. This chain links TRBV20-1 with TRBJ2-4; D possibly corresponds to TRBD2 (5 bases). This CDR3 comprises 12 residues. Germline V lookup: CDR1 DFQATT, CDR2 SNEGSKA (reference sequence). V was clipped by 3 bases and J by 13 bases, with 16 bases between them.

To note about this clonotype: One junction end disagrees with the germline gene, perhaps due to a read error. The chain has TRBV20-1 and TRBJ1-1, with D uncertain. The CDR3 is 15 residues long. Germline-derived CDR1 and CDR2 are DFQATT and SNEGSKA (reference sequence). Written as DNA, the CDR3 is TGCAGTGCTAGAGGCCAGCTTTTGAAGAACACTAAAGCTTTCTTT. Its translation is CSARGQLLKNTKAFF.

The chain carries TRBV7-2 and TRBJ2-7, with TRBD1 identical over 10 bases. V was pared by 5 bases and J by 5 bases, with 3 bases of the junction left unmatched. This CDR3 has 13 amino acids. Germline CDR1 is SGHTA and CDR2 is FQGNSA. CDR3 loop: CASSGGQGHEQYF. The CDR3 DNA is TGTGCCAGCAGCGGGGGACAGGGGCACGAGCAGTACTTC.

The CDR3 coding sequence is TGCAGTGCTAGAGATCTCGGGATCGAGCACAATGAGCAGTTCTTC. Protein sequence: CSARDLGIEHNEQFF. The V and J genes are TRBV20-1 and TRBJ2-1; tentative D call: TRBD2 (5 bases). The CDR3 spans 15 residues. Trimming cost V 0 bases and J 5 bases, with 14 bases left between them. Germline CDR1 is DFQATT and CDR2 is SNEGSKA (reference sequence).

This clonotype was observed a handful of times. The chain has TRBV28 and TRBJ2-7, with a tentative D call TRBD2 (5 bases). The CDR3 length is 17 residues. Germline V CDR1 and CDR2: MDHEN, SYDVKM. V was pared by 3 bases and J by 1 base, with 19 bases between. DNA of the CDR3: TGTGCCAGCAGTTTCCCATCCGTACTGAGGGAATCCTACGAGCAGTACTTC. Amino acids: CASSFPSVLRESYEQYF. Drawing the rest from reference TRBV28 and TRBJ2-7, the complete variable domain is DVKVTQSSRYLVKRTGEKVFLECVQDMDHENMFWYRQDPGLGLRLIYFSYDVKMKEKGDIPEGYSVSREKKERFSLILESASTNQTSMYLCASSFPSVLRESYEQYFGPGTRLTVT.

This clonotype was seen more than once but under ten times. The V gene is TRBV15, the J gene TRBJ2-7; the match to TRBD2 covers 9 bases. The CDR3 extends over 15 amino acids. Germline V lookup: CDR1 LNHNV, CDR2 YYDKDF (reference sequence). Germline trimming cut 0 bases from V and 10 bases from J; bases unmatched to any gene: 10. Written as DNA, the CDR3 is TGTGCCACCAGCAGAGAGAGTAGCGGGAGTTTCACCCAGTACTTC. Encoded protein: CATSRESSGSFTQYF.

This chain joins TRBV5-1 and TRBJ2-3; the match to TRBD2 covers 10 bases. The CDR3 consists of 16 residues. Germline V CDR1 and CDR2: SGHRS, YFSETQ. With V trimmed by 0 bases and J by 3 bases, 4 bases remained unmatched. For the CDR3, the DNA is TGCGCCAGCAGCTTGGGGACTAGCGGTTATACAGATACGCAGTATTTT. This codes for CASSLGTSGYTDTQYF.

This sequence joins TRBV20-1 and TRBJ2-7; maybe TRBD1 (6 bases). Germline loops: CDR1 DFQATT, CDR2 SNEGSKA (reference sequence). Trimming shortened V by 4 bases and J by 4 bases, and 14 bases separated the two germline ends. This CDR3 region has 13 residues. CDR3 protein: CSAIPGDRYEQYF. The CDR3, as DNA: TGCAGTGCTATACCAGGGGATCGGTACGAGCAGTACTTC.

This chain joins TRBV12-3 or TRBV12-4 and TRBJ2-3, with D hard to call. This CDR3 has 13 residues. V lost 5 bases and J 3 bases, leaving 9 bases between the germline ends. The CDR3, as DNA: TGTGCCAGCAGTCTTATTATGACAGATACGCAGTATTTT. This codes for CASSLIMTDTQYF.

This clonotype came up a few times. The genes are TRBV7-2 and TRBJ2-1; 11 bases are a match to TRBD2. Germline V gives CDR1 SGHTA, CDR2 FQGNSA. This CDR3 has 15 residues. V lost 5 bases and J lost 10; bases outside the gene matches: 10. CDR3 sequence reads: CASSPPGLAAREQFF. The CDR3 nucleotides read TGTGCCAGCAGCCCCCCGGGACTAGCGGCTAGGGAGCAGTTCTTC.

The chain employs TRBV5-1 and TRBJ2-1; tentative D call: TRBD2 (6 bases). The CDR3 contains 15 residues. V dropped 3 bases and J dropped 7 bases, with 17 bases sitting between them. The germline V gene has CDR1 SGHRS and CDR2 YFSETQ. The CDR3 reads CASSSGTGGVNEQFF. The CDR3 DNA sequence: TGCGCCAGCAGCTCGGGTACCGGAGGGGTTAATGAGCAGTTCTTC.